The 4 T cell receptor beta chains reported below all come from one sample, sequenced in a study of cytomegalovirus exposure and HLA in healthy donors. The method was immunoSEQ multiplex PCR; TCRdb's version includes in-frame clones alone and lacks a portion of them. The data contain 250,000 to 400,000 clones, roughly 90% of them singletons. The sequenced material came from PBMCs. The source of these receptors is a man aged 30 to 39 in good health and CMV-seronegative.

The rearrangement uses TRBV7-7 and TRBJ2-1; maybe TRBD2 (7 bases). The germline V gene encodes CDR1 SSHAT and CDR2 FNYEAQ (reference sequence). The CDR3 is made up of 18 amino acids. V was pared by 4 bases and J by 4 bases, with 23 bases between. The CDR3 nucleotides read TGTGCCAGCAGCTACCACCCCTCCGGGCGGGGGCTTTACAATGAGCAGTTCTTC. It is translated as CASSYHPSGRGLYNEQFF.

The chain has TRBV2 and TRBJ1-2; tentative D call: TRBD1 (6 bases). Germline assignment: CDR1 SNHLY and CDR2 FYNNEI. Trimming left V 4 bases short and J 4 bases short, with 10 bases between. This CDR3 region has 13 residues. The CDR3 bases are TGTGCCAGCAGTGCGACAGGCTTCTATGGCTACACCTTC. Translation: CASSATGFYGYTF.

The rearrangement uses TRBV9 and TRBJ2-1; no firm D call. V was trimmed by 3 bases and J by 2 bases, leaving 12 bases between them. CDR3 length: 15 amino acids. The germline CDR1 and CDR2 sequences are SGDLS and YYNGEE. In DNA form, the CDR3 reads TGTGCCAGCAGCGCCTCAGGTTCTCCCTACAATGAGCAGTTCTTC. Translated, it gives CASSASGSPYNEQFF.

The rearrangement links TRBV28 to TRBJ2-7; tentative D call: TRBD1 (5 bases). This CDR3 is 15 amino acids long. CDR1 MDHEN and CDR2 SYDVKM come from the germline V gene. V was trimmed by 2 bases and J by 2 bases, leaving 13 bases between them. CDR3 amino acids: CASSLPGRVTYEQYF. The CDR3 DNA follows: TGTGCCAGCAGTTTACCCGGCAGGGTAACCTACGAGCAGTACTTC.